This T cell receptor (beta chain) is from a study of human T cells and chemical hapten exposure. The overall study: 2% DPC applied to an approximately 2 cm by approximately 2 cm arm area sensitized donors. Overall study results and limits: The study found expanded TCRs formed significantly more large CDR3 similarity clusters than controls. The number of TCRs over 1 in 1000 frequency stayed unchanged after DPC.

This clonotype was counted a few times. Its target is not known. CDR1 and CDR2 (germline): SNHLY, FYNNEI. The V end lost 7 bases, the J end lost 5 bases, and 20 bases lay between the germline ends. This CDR3 has 15 residues. TCRdb re-analysed the RACE reads in MiXCR, keeping a single row per CDR3 protein. The repertoire has tens of thousands of distinct CDR3 sequences, 8% to 10% of them found once; the top ten carry 9.6%. Time point defined: pre-sensitization, week 0. Indicated treatment: therapeutic diphenylcyclopropenone sensitization with weekly scalp DPC. Sequencing used whole blood, obtained in connection with sensitization to the hapten diphenylcyclopropenone (DPC). The receptor comes from a man in his forties with alopecia areata. Some clones in this sample may be carry-over from other donors' samples. V gene TRBV2 combines with J gene TRBJ1-1; D may be TRBD1 (5 bases). The CDR3 is CASTTEQGGLTEAFF. The DNA for the CDR3 is TGTGCCAGCACCACCGAGCAGGGCGGTTTGACTGAAGCTTTCTTT.